These 17 T cell receptor beta chains were sequenced from one sample in a study of low-dose radiotherapy and immunotherapy resistance in tumors. Both TCRalpha and TCRbeta chains were reverse transcribed with V-gene-specific primers. TCRs underwent 15 to 25 PCR cycles of amplification with a constant-region primer and V-primer adapter. TCRdb analysed the reads with MiXCR anew, one entry per CDR3 protein. Among just over 14,000 distinct CDR3 sequences listed, roughly 50% were seen once. The receptors come from a human donor with advanced metastatic prostate, ovarian, gallbladder or colorectal cancer (not recorded which). This table probably holds off-target reads from a library built for another chain.

V and J are TRBV6-6 and TRBJ2-1, with TRBD1 identical over 8 bases. From germline, CDR1 is MNHNY and CDR2 SVGAGI (reference sequence). V lost 8 bases, J lost 10 bases, and 19 bases stayed unmatched. There are 16 residues in the CDR3. The CDR3 is CASGSVGTGNTGEQFF. CDR3 DNA sequence: TGTGCCAGCGGTTCTGTGGGGACAGGCAATACGGGGGAGCAGTTCTTC.

The sample holds one count of this clonotype. V is TRBV4-2 and J is TRBJ2-7, with D uncertain. Germline CDR1 LGHNA, CDR2 YNFKEQ. Trimming took 0 bases from V and 3 from J, leaving 9 bases between them. The CDR3 covers 14 residues. CDR3 in amino acids: CASSQEGSRYEQYF. The CDR3 DNA follows: TGTGCCAGCAGCCAAGAGGGCAGTCGCTACGAGCAGTACTTC.

V is TRBV12-3 or TRBV12-4 and J is TRBJ2-7, with D perhaps TRBD1 (6 bases). Trimming pared 7 bases from V and 7 bases from J, leaving 14 bases between. This CDR3 region has 12 residues. The CDR3 sequence is CASTGALWEQYF. CDR3 coding DNA: TGTGCCAGCACAGGGGCCCTCTGGGAGCAGTACTTC.

This chain joins TRBV10-3 and TRBJ2-3, with a tentative D call TRBD2 (6 bases). The length of the CDR3 is 13 residues. Germline loops: CDR1 ENHRY, CDR2 SYGVKD. V gave up 11 bases and J gave up 2 bases, with 14 bases separating them. The CDR3: CAAAGRNTDTQYF. For the CDR3, the DNA is TGTGCCGCCGCGGGACGGAACACAGATACGCAGTATTTT.

This clonotype came up once. This chain joins TRBV20-1 and TRBJ2-7; D is ambiguous. V was pared by 2 bases and J by 0 bases, with 17 bases between. The germline CDR1 and CDR2 sequences are DFQATT and SNEGSKA (reference sequence). This CDR3 has 16 residues. The CDR3 DNA is TGCAGTGCTAGATCTTCAAGGCGCGCGAGCTCCTACGAGCAGTACTTC. It codes for CSARSSRRASSYEQYF.

The chain combines TRBV27 with TRBJ1-3; D is perhaps TRBD1 (6 bases). The CDR3 runs 15 residues. The germline V and J ends were trimmed by 0 bases and 4 bases, with 10 bases remaining between them. Germline CDR1 and CDR2: MNHEY and SMNVEV (reference sequence). The CDR3 region has the DNA TGTGCCAGCAGTTTATCTCCAGGGGTAGGAAACACCATATATTTT. As protein: CASSLSPGVGNTIYF.

The CDR3 sequence is CASSLSVQPQHF. The CDR3 DNA is TGTGCCAGCAGTTTATCGGTCCAGCCCCAGCATTTT. The chain links TRBV12-3 or TRBV12-4 to TRBJ1-5; D ambiguous. This CDR3 is built from 12 residues. V gave up 2 bases and J gave up 7 bases, with 6 bases separating them.

J is TRBJ1-2 and V is TRBV7-2; D uncertain. Germline CDR1 reads SGHTA; CDR2 reads FQGNSA. Trimming took 5 bases from V and 8 from J, leaving 12 bases between them. There are 12 residues in the CDR3. For the CDR3, the DNA is TGTGCCAGCAGCCCCCTGGCAAGCGGCTACACCTTC. This encodes CASSPLASGYTF.

The genes are TRBV28 and TRBJ1-1; TRBD1 is a possible D gene (5 bases). Germline CDR1 is MDHEN and CDR2 is SYDVKM. Between the trimmed V and J ends, which lost 5 bases and 1 base, there was a span of 17 bases. The CDR3 contains 16 residues. The CDR3 sequence is CASSPPSVGTNTEAFF. Written as DNA, the CDR3 is TGTGCCAGCAGTCCCCCCTCGGTAGGGACGAACACTGAAGCTTTCTTT.

The chain couples TRBV2 to TRBJ2-5, with 9 bases lining up with TRBD2. Germline CDR1 and CDR2: SNHLY and FYNNEI. The CDR3 has 14 residues. The V and J ends lost 10 bases and 4 bases, in that order; junction bases with no gene match: 10. The CDR3 nucleotides read TGTGCCACCGCCTCAGGGACTAGCAGAGAGACCCAGTACTTC. As protein: CATASGTSRETQYF.

About this clonotype itself: Compared with germline, one end of the junction differs, possibly owing to a read error. This chain uses TRBV28 with TRBJ1-4; possible D gene TRBD1, 6 bases. Germline loops: CDR1 MDHEN, CDR2 SYDVKM. The CDR3 sequence is 14 residues long. The CDR3 is CGSGGYTTNEKLFF. The CDR3 region has the DNA TGCGGGTCGGGGGGCTATACAACTAATGAAAAACTGTTTTTT.

The V gene is TRBV13, the J gene TRBJ2-1; 9 nucleotides agree with TRBD1. This CDR3 is built from 16 residues. V was clipped by 5 bases and J by 6 bases; unmatched bases: 11. CDR1 PRHDT and CDR2 FYEKMQ come from the germline V gene (reference sequence). The CDR3 is CASSPLRDRAFNEQFF. The CDR3, as DNA: TGTGCCAGCAGCCCACTCCGGGACAGGGCATTCAATGAGCAGTTCTTC.

This sequence joins TRBV5-1 and TRBJ1-3; D is ambiguous. The CDR3 extends over 15 amino acids. Trimming pared 4 bases from V and 0 bases from J, leaving 11 bases between. Germline lookup yields CDR1 SGHRS and CDR2 YFSETQ. The CDR3 nucleotides read TGCGCCAGCAGCGACGGCACGAGCTCTGGAAACACCATATATTTT. This codes for CASSDGTSSGNTIYF.

The chain couples TRBV6-5 to TRBJ1-1; tentative D call: TRBD1 (6 bases). This CDR3 has 14 amino acids. Germline values: CDR1 MNHEY, CDR2 SVGAGI. Deletions cut 9 bases from V and 1 base from J, with 15 bases between. The CDR3 nucleotides are TGTGCCAGTCACAGGGAGGTAGGGAACACTGAAGCTTTCTTT. Translated: CASHREVGNTEAFF.

The chain combines TRBV5-1 with TRBJ2-2; the D is unclear. Trimming took 1 base from V and 4 from J, leaving 8 bases between them. Germline V gene lookup returns CDR1 SGHRS and CDR2 YFSETQ. This CDR3 comprises 14 residues. The CDR3 loop reads CASSLTRVTGELFF. In DNA, the CDR3 is TGCGCCAGCAGCTTGACCAGAGTCACCGGGGAGCTGTTTTTT.

V usage is TRBV26 and J usage is TRBJ2-5; no DNA check was done on the table's D call, TRBD1. TRBV26 is a pseudogene locus. This CDR3 has 11 amino acids. As DNA, the CDR3 is TGTGCCAGCAGTACCGGGGAGACCCAGTACTTC. Its protein product is CASSTGETQYF.

The chain employs TRBV4-2 and TRBJ1-2, with a tentative D call TRBD1 (5 bases). Trimming took off 2 bases at V and 5 bases at J, with 18 bases between the two ends. The CDR3 loop spans 16 amino acids. CDR1 and CDR2 (germline): LGHNA, YNFKEQ. CDR3 amino acids: CASSQPRDRQGYGYTF. For the CDR3, the DNA is TGTGCCAGCAGCCAACCCCGGGACCGCCAAGGATATGGCTACACCTTC.